A selection of T cell receptor beta chains follows, all from one sample in a study of cytomegalovirus exposure and HLA in healthy donors. The protocol was immunoSEQ multiplex PCR, while the TCRdb copy is restricted to in-frame clones and leaves out a portion. The data contain roughly 130,000 clones, about 88% of them singletons. The sequenced sample was PBMCs. All receptors come from a young man in good health and CMV-seronegative. Both conserved end residues are trimmed from each CDR3. A D gene is named only where the DNA matches it firmly.

d_gene	v_gene	j_gene	CDR3aa
TRBD1	TRBV27	TRBJ2-3	ASSLGTELQY
-	TRBV7-9	TRBJ1-1	ASSIGETEAF
-	TRBV25-1	TRBJ2-1	ASSVSGGVYNEQF
-	TRBV6-5	TRBJ2-7	ASREVVDSYEQY
TRBD2	TRBV6-1	TRBJ2-1	ASRLAGGYNEQF
TRBD1	TRBV7-9	TRBJ1-5	ASSIQGADQPQH
-	TRBV6-1	TRBJ1-2	ASSEAVALRGGYT
-	TRBV19	TRBJ2-3	ASSIGIGSDTQY
-	TRBV6-5	TRBJ1-2	ASSRYTGLSGYT
TRBD2	TRBV4-3	TRBJ2-1	ASSQVPPREGLDEQF
TRBD1	TRBV6-4	TRBJ1-2	ASSASGTGNGYT
-	TRBV21-1	TRBJ2-1	ASSEGGGPTSAPGNEQF
-	TRBV11-3	TRBJ1-3	ASSEPTIY
TRBD2	TRBV5-4	TRBJ2-1	ASSLERGFYNEQF
-	TRBV6-5	TRBJ2-7	ASSQEGGSSYEQY
-	TRBV7-2	TRBJ1-1	ASSLFIQDNTEAF
-	TRBV7-2	TRBJ2-3	ASSLSAWQDTDTQY
TRBD2	TRBV7-9	TRBJ2-1	ASSLTITAGANNEQF
-	TRBV11-2	TRBJ1-1	ASSPEARARTEAF
TRBD1	TRBV9	TRBJ2-5	ASSVGSRDRQETQY
-	TRBV7-8	TRBJ2-7	ASSPSGMRANYEQY
TRBD1	TRBV18	TRBJ2-7	ASTGQGSQSSYEQY
TRBD2	TRBV5-1	TRBJ2-7	ASSLELAGGFSYEQY
TRBD2	TRBV30	TRBJ2-1	AWREAGAYNEQF
-	TRBV6-1	TRBJ2-1	ASSEQLAQNEQF
-	TRBV5-4	TRBJ2-4	ASSSTLAKNIQY
-	TRBV2	TRBJ2-5	ASSELQGSTQETQY
TRBD2	TRBV5-1	TRBJ2-7	ASSLVIAGGKEQY
TRBD1	TRBV27	TRBJ1-2	ASSSTGTGETTNYGYT
-	TRBV30	TRBJ1-2	AWRQIDGRGYT
TRBD1	TRBV5-1	TRBJ2-1	ASSTGTGEGNEQF
TRBD2	TRBV6-1	TRBJ2-7	ASSSPSWGGEQY
TRBD2	TRBV9	TRBJ2-2	ASSVGLKSGELF
TRBD1	TRBV2	TRBJ1-1	ASKRDRSNTEAF
-	TRBV7-9	TRBJ2-1	ASIKTGSYNEQF
-	TRBV25-1	TRBJ2-3	VSSKGHRTSTDTQY
TRBD2	TRBV9	TRBJ2-5	ASSVGAGGLGETQY
-	TRBV5-4	TRBJ1-2	ASSLGQDNLGYT
-	TRBV5-4	TRBJ1-2	AASSGRIYYGYT
TRBD1	TRBV5-1	TRBJ2-7	ASSQDVTGGIEQY
TRBD1	TRBV7-2	TRBJ2-5	ASSVGTDGKTQY
-	TRBV30	TRBJ2-1	AWRDYNEQF
TRBD1	TRBV19	TRBJ2-2	ASWDRVGSGELF
TRBD1	TRBV7-2	TRBJ1-4	ASSLMGQEKLF
TRBD2	TRBV29-1	TRBJ2-7	SVSGASYEQY
TRBD2	TRBV29-1	TRBJ2-2	SGKRGANTGELF
TRBD1	TRBV5-4	TRBJ2-4	ASIAPGQGAKNIQY
TRBD2	TRBV4-3	TRBJ2-7	ASSQRAGGHEQY
TRBD2	TRBV9	TRBJ2-7	ASSEGLAGESFYEQY
-	TRBV5-1	TRBJ2-7	ASSLNRGGPYEQY
-	TRBV5-4	TRBJ1-2	ASSLAGGSLGGYT
TRBD2	TRBV2	TRBJ2-1	ASRDPGLAGDSSPGSSYNEQF
-	TRBV19	TRBJ1-5	ASSIKLKGDQPQH
-	TRBV18	TRBJ2-3	ASSSRLVTDTQY